Presented here are 3 T cell receptor beta chains from one specimen sequenced in a study of cytomegalovirus exposure and HLA in healthy donors. Use of 60 Vbeta and 13 Jbeta primers characterized the PCR. TCRdb's copy holds only in-frame clones and misses some; the assay was immunoSEQ multiplex PCR. Of some 180,000 clones in the sample, over 75% were seen once. The sequencing sample was made of PBMCs. The receptors derive from a woman in her 30s in good health and CMV-seronegative.

V and J are TRBV27 and TRBJ2-3; TRBD2 aligns across 10 bases. Germline-derived CDR1 and CDR2 are MNHEY and SMNVEV (reference sequence). The CDR3 length is 17 residues. V lost 5 bases and J lost 1; bases outside the gene matches: 9. The CDR3 nucleotides are TGTGCCAGCAGTCCCACCCCAAGCGGGAGGGGCACAGATACGCAGTATTTT. It is translated as CASSPTPSGRGTDTQYF.

This chain uses TRBV5-1 with TRBJ2-3; 9 bases agree with TRBD2. Trimming removed 6 bases from V and 5 bases from J; junction bases left unmatched: 7. CDR3 length: 14 residues. Germline CDR1 SGHRS, CDR2 YFSETQ. In DNA form, the CDR3 reads TGCGCCAGCAACCCGGGACTAGCTGTAGATACGCAGTATTTT. Translating it yields CASNPGLAVDTQYF. The whole variable domain, filled in from reference TRBV5-1 and TRBJ2-3, reads KAGVTQTPRYLIKTRGQQVTLSCSPISGHRSVSWYQQTPGQGLQFLFEYFSETQRNKGNFPGRFSGRQFSNSRSEMNVSTLELGDSALYLCASNPGLAVDTQYFGPGTRLTVL.

This clone appeared a few times. At the DNA level, this CDR3 is encoded by other sequences in the same sample as well. The gene calls are TRBV14 and TRBJ2-7; unclear D gene. Germline CDR1 reads SGHDN; CDR2 reads FVKESK. V lost 4 bases and J lost 3, with 7 bases in between. This CDR3 region has 12 residues. This chain's CDR3 is CASSRLYYEQYF. CDR3 bases: TGTGCCAGCAGCCGCCTATACTACGAGCAGTACTTC.